Listed below are T cell receptor beta chains from one sample, sequenced in a study of T cell repertoires in cytomegalovirus infection. TCRdb used MiXCR to reprocess the reads, holding one entry per CDR3 protein. The data contain approximately 500,000 distinct CDR3 sequences, about 11% of them seen just once; the ten biggest clones take up 10%. What was sequenced was PBMCs. All receptors come from a human donor in good health (CMV status not recorded). Some clones in this sample may be carry-over from other donors' samples. Both conserved end residues are part of each CDR3. The D gene is left open where the match is weak. Rows may omit the clone size; those that give it use once, few, many or a size class.

v_gene	d_gene	j_gene	abundance	len	CDR3nt	CDR3aa
TRBV20-1	-	TRBJ1-2	-	15	TGCAGTGCTAAAGGACGTAGCAGGACTAACTATGGCTACACCTTC	CSAKGRSRTNYGYTF
TRBV28	TRBD1	TRBJ2-1	-	15	TGTGCCAGCAGTTTGGGGACAGGGGGTTACAATGAGCAGTTCTTC	CASSLGTGGYNEQFF
TRBV5-1	-	TRBJ1-3	many	14	TGCGCCAGCAGCTTGGATGCAAGTGGAAACACCATATATTTT	CASSLDASGNTIYF
TRBV20-1	-	TRBJ1-1	many	13	TGCAGTGCTAGAGATCGAAGGGACACTGAAGCTTTCTTT	CSARDRRDTEAFF
TRBV12-3/TRBV12-4	TRBD2	TRBJ2-1	many	16	TGTGCCAGCAGTTCATTCAGCGGGGGGGCCCGAGATGAGCAGTTCTTC	CASSSFSGGARDEQFF
TRBV9	TRBD1	TRBJ2-1	many	14	TGTGCCAGCAGCGTAGCGACAGGGCGCAATGAGCAGTTCTTC	CASSVATGRNEQFF
TRBV20-1	TRBD1	TRBJ1-5	-	16	TGCAGTGCTAGAGAATCCGGGACAGGGACGAATCAGCCCCAGCATTTT	CSARESGTGTNQPQHF
TRBV2	-	TRBJ1-2	-	14	TGTGCCAGCAGTGAAGCGGATCCGGGAGGTGGCTACACCTTC	CASSEADPGGGYTF
TRBV6-2/TRBV6-3	-	TRBJ1-5	many	12	TGTGCCACTCAGGAGAGCAATCAGCCCCAGCATTTT	CATQESNQPQHF
TRBV20-1	TRBD1	TRBJ1-2	many	17	TGCAGTGCTAGAGGGCCTTTAGGACAGGGGCGGAACTATGGCTACACCTTC	CSARGPLGQGRNYGYTF
TRBV7-8	TRBD2	TRBJ2-3	many	17	TGTGCCAGCAGCTTAGTGGCTAGCGGGAGGGCCTTAGATACGCAGTATTTT	CASSLVASGRALDTQYF
TRBV28	TRBD2	TRBJ2-7	-	17	TGTGCCAGCAGTTTACAGGGACTAGCGGGAGTCCCCTACGAGCAGTACTTC	CASSLQGLAGVPYEQYF
TRBV5-5	-	TRBJ1-3	once	15	TGTGCCAGCAGCTTGGCGGGGATCACTGGAAACACCATATATTTT	CASSLAGITGNTIYF
TRBV3-1	TRBD2	TRBJ2-5	few	14	TGTGCCAGCAGTTTTTCCGGGACTAGCGGGACCCAGTACTTC	CASSFSGTSGTQYF
TRBV7-3	-	TRBJ2-1	-	18	TGTGCCAGCAGCCCCAGGGGGAGCGGGGGCCTTTACTACAATGAGCAGTTCTTC	CASSPRGSGGLYYNEQFF
TRBV20-1	-	TRBJ1-5	-	14	TGCAGTGCTAGAAAGGCGGCTAGCAATCAGCCCCAGCATTTT	CSARKAASNQPQHF
TRBV6-4	-	TRBJ2-3	many	15	TGTGCCAGCAGTGACGGGGGGGGCGGCACAGATACGCAGTATTTT	CASSDGGGGTDTQYF
TRBV28	-	TRBJ1-2	-	12	TGTGCCAGCAGTCCCCAACCTATAGGCTACACCTTC	CASSPQPIGYTF
TRBV20-1	TRBD2	TRBJ2-5	many	12	TGCAGTGCTAGCGTAGCGGGAGGGGCCCAGTACTTC	CSASVAGGAQYF
TRBV6-6	TRBD2	TRBJ2-3	-	18	TGTGACAGCACCCCCGGGGGGGGCGTGAGTACTAGCACAGATACGCAGTATTTT	CDSTPGGGVSTSTDTQYF
TRBV9	-	TRBJ1-2	-	14	TGTGCCAGCACGACACGGGACACTAACTATGGCTACACCTTC	CASTTRDTNYGYTF
TRBV29-1	TRBD1	TRBJ2-3	-	14	TGCAGCGTTGAAGACGGGACAGGGTCAGATACGCAGTATTTT	CSVEDGTGSDTQYF